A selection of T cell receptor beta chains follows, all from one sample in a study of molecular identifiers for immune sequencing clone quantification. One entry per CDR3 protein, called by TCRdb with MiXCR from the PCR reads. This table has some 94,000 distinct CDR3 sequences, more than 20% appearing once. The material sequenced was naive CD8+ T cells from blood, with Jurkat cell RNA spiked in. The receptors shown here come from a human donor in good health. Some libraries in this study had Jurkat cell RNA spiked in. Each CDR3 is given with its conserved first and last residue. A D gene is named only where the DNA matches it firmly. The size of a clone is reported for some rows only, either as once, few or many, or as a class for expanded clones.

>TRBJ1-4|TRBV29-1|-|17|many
TGCAGCGTCGTGGGCAGATCATCCCATGCAACTAATGAAAAACTGTTTTTT
CSVVGRSSHATNEKLFF
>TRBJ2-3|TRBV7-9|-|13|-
TGTGCCAGCAGCCTAGCCTTTGCAGATACGCAGTATTTT
CASSLAFADTQYF
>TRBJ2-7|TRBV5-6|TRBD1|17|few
TGTGCCAGCAGCTTTTTATTCAAAGGACAGGGGCCCTACGAGCAGTACTTC
CASSFLFKGQGPYEQYF
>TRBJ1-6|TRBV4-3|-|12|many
TGCGCCAGCAGCCACTATAATTCACCCCTCCACTTT
CASSHYNSPLHF
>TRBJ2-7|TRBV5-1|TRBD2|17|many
TGCGCCAGCAGCTTGGAAAATAGCGGGAGGGCCAGGTACGAGCAGTACTTC
CASSLENSGRARYEQYF
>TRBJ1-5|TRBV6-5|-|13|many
TGTGCCAGCTCGACCCAGGCGAATCAGCCCCAGCATTTT
CASSTQANQPQHF
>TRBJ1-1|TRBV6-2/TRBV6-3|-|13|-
TGTGCCAGCAGTTTGGGGCTTGGTGCTGAAGCTTTCTTT
CASSLGLGAEAFF
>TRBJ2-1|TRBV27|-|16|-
TGTGCCAGCAGTTTAGGCCCTAGGGGGTCCTACAATGAGCAGTTCTTC
CASSLGPRGSYNEQFF
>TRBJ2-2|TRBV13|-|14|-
TGTGCCAGCAGCGAGCGACTACCATTGGCGGAGCTGTTTTTT
CASSERLPLAELFF
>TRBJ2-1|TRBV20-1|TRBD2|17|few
TGCAGTGCTAGAGATCTGGGGACTAGCGGGAGTCTGAATGAGCAGTTCTTC
CSARDLGTSGSLNEQFF
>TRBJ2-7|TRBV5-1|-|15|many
TGCGCCAGCAGCCCGACGGGGAATGTCCCCAACGAGCAGTACTTC
CASSPTGNVPNEQYF
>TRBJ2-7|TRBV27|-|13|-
TGTGCCAGCAGTTGGACTGGCGGGCACGAGCAGTACTTC
CASSWTGGHEQYF
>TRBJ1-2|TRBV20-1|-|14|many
TGCAGTGCTAGAGATACATTTTCGAGTTATGGCTACACCTTC
CSARDTFSSYGYTF
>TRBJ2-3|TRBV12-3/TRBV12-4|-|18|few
TGTGCCAGCAGTTTAGGATGGGAACAGACCTCTAGCACAGATACGCAGTATTTT
CASSLGWEQTSSTDTQYF
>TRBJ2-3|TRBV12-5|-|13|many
TGTGCTAGTGCCTTGGGGCTAGAAGATACGCAGTATTTT
CASALGLEDTQYF
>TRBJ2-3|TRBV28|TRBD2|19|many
TGTGCCAGCAGTTGGGCTAGCGGGGAAGACCCGAAACCCACAGATACGCAGTATTTT
CASSWASGEDPKPTDTQYF
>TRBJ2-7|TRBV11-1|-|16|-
TGTGCCAGCAGCTTAGCCCGCGGGACAGTAGGATACGAGCAGTACTTC
CASSLARGTVGYEQYF
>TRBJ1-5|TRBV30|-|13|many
TGTGCCTGGAGTGTCCTACCACATCAGCCCCAGCATTTT
CAWSVLPHQPQHF
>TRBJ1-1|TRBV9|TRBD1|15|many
TGTGCCAGCAGCCACGAAAAGACAGGGGGCACTGAAGCTTTCTTT
CASSHEKTGGTEAFF
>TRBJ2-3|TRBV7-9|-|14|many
TGTGCCAGCAGCTTAGCGACAGGAGGCCCTCCGCAGTATTTT
CASSLATGGPPQYF
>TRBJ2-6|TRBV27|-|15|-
TGTGCCAGCAGGAACGGAGGGTCTGGGGCCAACGTCCTGACTTTC
CASRNGGSGANVLTF
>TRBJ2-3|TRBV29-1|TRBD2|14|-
TGCAGCGCTCGAGCGGGAGAGGGTACAGATACGCAGTATTTT
CSARAGEGTDTQYF
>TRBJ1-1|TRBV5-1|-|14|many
TGCGCCAGCAGCTCCTTTGGGGCGAACACTGAAGCTTTCTTT
CASSSFGANTEAFF
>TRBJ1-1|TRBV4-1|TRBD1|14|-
TGCGCCAGCAGCCAACAACAGGGGGTGACTGAAGCTTTCTTT
CASSQQQGVTEAFF
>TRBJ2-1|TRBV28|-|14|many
TGTGCCAGCTTACCTTTTGTAGCGGACAATGAGCAGTTCTTC
CASLPFVADNEQFF
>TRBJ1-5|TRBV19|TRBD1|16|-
TGTGCCAGTACCGGACAGGGGATGGTAAGCAATCGGCCCCAGCATTTT
CASTGQGMVSNRPQHF
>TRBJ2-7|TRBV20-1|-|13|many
TGCAGTGCTATTGTTCCCAACTCCTACGAGCAGTACTTC
CSAIVPNSYEQYF
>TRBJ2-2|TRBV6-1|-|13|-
TGTGCCAGCAGAGATGCTAACGCCGGGGAGCTGTTTTTT
CASRDANAGELFF
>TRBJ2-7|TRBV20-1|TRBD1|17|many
TGCAGTGCTAGAGACCCCTCATCGACAGGGGTCGTGTACGAGCAGTACTTC
CSARDPSSTGVVYEQYF
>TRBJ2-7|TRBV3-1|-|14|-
TGTGCCGGCAGCCAAGTTCGGTCTACCTACGAGCAGTACTTC
CAGSQVRSTYEQYF
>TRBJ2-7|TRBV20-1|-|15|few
TGCAGTGCTCCGAGGGTTGGCGGGTGGACCTACGAGCAGTACTTC
CSAPRVGGWTYEQYF
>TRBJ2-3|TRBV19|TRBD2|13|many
TGTGCCAGCCATAGCGGGAGCACAGATACGCAGTATTTT
CASHSGSTDTQYF
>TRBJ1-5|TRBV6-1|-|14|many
TGTGCCAGCAGTGAAAAGGGCAGCTGGCAGCCCCAGCATTTT
CASSEKGSWQPQHF
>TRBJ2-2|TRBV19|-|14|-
TGTGCCAGTAACGCGGGACCTACCGCCGGGGAGCTGTTTTTT
CASNAGPTAGELFF
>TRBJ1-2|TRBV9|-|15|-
TGTGCCAGCAGCAGCAGGCCCGAACCGTACTATGGCTACACCTTC
CASSSRPEPYYGYTF
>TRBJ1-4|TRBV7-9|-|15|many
TGTGCCAGCAGCGGCTCCGAGACGGTTAATGAAAAACTGTTTTTT
CASSGSETVNEKLFF
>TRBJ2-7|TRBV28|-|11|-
TGTGCCGCCCAAACAGTCTACGAGCAGTACTTC
CAAQTVYEQYF
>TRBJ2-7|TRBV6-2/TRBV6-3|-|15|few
TGTGCCAGCACCCCGGACGGAGGGGGCTCCTACGAGCAGTACTTC
CASTPDGGGSYEQYF
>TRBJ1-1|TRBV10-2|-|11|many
TGCGCCAGCAGTGAGGGCACTGAAGCTTTCTTT
CASSEGTEAFF
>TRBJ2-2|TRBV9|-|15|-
TGTGCCAGCAACGTAGCTGAGGACAACACCGGGGAGCTGTTTTTT
CASNVAEDNTGELFF
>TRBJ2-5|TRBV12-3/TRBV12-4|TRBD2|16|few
TGTGCCAGCAGTGTCGGGACTAGCGGGAGCGGGGAGACCCAGTACTTC
CASSVGTSGSGETQYF
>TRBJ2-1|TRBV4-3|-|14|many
TGCGCCAGCAGCCAAGATAACGCTGTCAATGAGCAGTTCTTC
CASSQDNAVNEQFF
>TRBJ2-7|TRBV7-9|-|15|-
TGTGCCAGCAGCGGGAAGGACGGGAGCTCCTACGAGCAGTACTTC
CASSGKDGSSYEQYF
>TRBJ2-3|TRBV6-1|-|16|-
TGTGCCAGCAGTGAAGTCGAGACTAGGGGTAGGGATACGCAGTATTTT
CASSEVETRGRDTQYF
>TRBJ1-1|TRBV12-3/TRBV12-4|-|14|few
TGTGCCAGCAGCTTGACCCGAGGGGACACTGAAGCTTTCTTT
CASSLTRGDTEAFF
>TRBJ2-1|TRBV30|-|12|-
TGTGCCTGGGGAGACAGGTCTCATGAGCAGTTCTTC
CAWGDRSHEQFF
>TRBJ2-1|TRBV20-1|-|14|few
TGCAGTGCTAGAGATCGGCAGACCTACAATGAGCAGTTCTTC
CSARDRQTYNEQFF
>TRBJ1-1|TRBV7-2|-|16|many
TGTGCCAGCAGCTTACCCGATGGGACGGCGGGGACTGAAGCTTTCTTT
CASSLPDGTAGTEAFF
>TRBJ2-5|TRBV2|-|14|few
TGTGCCAGCACCGGGACGGATCCCCAAGAGACCCAGTACTTC
CASTGTDPQETQYF
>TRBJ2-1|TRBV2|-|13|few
TGTGCCAGCAGCCCTGTGGAGGGCTATGAGCAGTTCTTC
CASSPVEGYEQFF
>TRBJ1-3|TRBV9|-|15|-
TGTGCCAGCAGCAAAATGACAGCCTCTGGAAACACCATATATTTT
CASSKMTASGNTIYF